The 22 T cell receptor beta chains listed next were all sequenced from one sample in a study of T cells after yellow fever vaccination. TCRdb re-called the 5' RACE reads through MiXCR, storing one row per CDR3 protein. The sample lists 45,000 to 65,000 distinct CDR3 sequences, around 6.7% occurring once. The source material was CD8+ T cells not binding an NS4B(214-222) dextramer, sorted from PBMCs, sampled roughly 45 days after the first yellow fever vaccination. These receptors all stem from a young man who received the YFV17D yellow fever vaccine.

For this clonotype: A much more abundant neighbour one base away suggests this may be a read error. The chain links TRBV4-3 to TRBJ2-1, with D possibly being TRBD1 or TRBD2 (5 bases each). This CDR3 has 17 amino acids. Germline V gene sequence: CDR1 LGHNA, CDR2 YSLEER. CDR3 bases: TGCGCCAGCATCCAAGCACGGGGCGCCGGGTCCTACAATGAGCAGTTCTTC. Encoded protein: CASIQARGAGSYNEQFF.

CDR3 coding DNA: TGTGCCAGCAGCTTGTCTAGCTGGATAAATGAGCAGTTCTTC. It is translated as CASSLSSWINEQFF. V usage is TRBV5-6 and J usage is TRBJ2-1; the D gene is possibly TRBD2 (5 bases). V was pared by 1 base and J by 7 bases, with 12 bases between. The CDR3 spans 14 residues. The germline V gene encodes CDR1 SGHDT and CDR2 YYEEEE.

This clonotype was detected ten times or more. The CDR3 protein is CASSLRHNEQFF. DNA for the CDR3: TGTGCCAGCAGCTTACGCCACAATGAGCAGTTCTTC. V usage is TRBV7-8 and J usage is TRBJ2-1; D is undetermined. V was trimmed by 2 bases and J by 5 bases, leaving 4 bases between them. The CDR3 sequence is 12 residues long. Germline values: CDR1 SGHVS, CDR2 FQNEAQ.

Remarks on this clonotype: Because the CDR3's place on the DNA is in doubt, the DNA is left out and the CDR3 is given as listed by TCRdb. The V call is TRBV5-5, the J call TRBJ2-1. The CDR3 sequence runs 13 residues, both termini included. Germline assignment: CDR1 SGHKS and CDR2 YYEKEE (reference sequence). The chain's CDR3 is CASSVWGSGSEFF.

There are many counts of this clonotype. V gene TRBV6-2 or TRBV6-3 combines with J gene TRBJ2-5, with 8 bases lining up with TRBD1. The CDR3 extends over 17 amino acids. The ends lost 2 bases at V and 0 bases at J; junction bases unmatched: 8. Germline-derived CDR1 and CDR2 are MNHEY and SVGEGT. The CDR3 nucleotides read TGTGCCAGCAGTTACGAGCTGACAGGGGTGTACCAAGAGACCCAGTACTTC. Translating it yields CASSYELTGVYQETQYF.

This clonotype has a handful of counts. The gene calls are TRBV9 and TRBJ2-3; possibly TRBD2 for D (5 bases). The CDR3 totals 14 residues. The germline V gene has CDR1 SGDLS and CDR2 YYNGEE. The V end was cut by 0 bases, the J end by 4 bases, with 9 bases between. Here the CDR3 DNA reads TGTGCCAGCAGCGTAGACGGGGAGCCAGATACGCAGTATTTT. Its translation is CASSVDGEPDTQYF. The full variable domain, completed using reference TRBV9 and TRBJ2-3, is DSGVTQTPKHLITATGQRVTLRCSPRSGDLSVYWYQQSLDQGLQFLIQYYNGEERAKGNILERFSAQQFPDLHSELNLSSLELGDSALYFCASSVDGEPDTQYFGPGTRLTVL.

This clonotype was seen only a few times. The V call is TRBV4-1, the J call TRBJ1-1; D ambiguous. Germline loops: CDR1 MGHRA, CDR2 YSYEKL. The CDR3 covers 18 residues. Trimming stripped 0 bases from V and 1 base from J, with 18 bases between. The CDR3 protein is CASSQEASLFQENTEAFF. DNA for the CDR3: TGCGCCAGCAGCCAAGAGGCCTCTCTATTTCAGGAGAACACTGAAGCTTTCTTT.

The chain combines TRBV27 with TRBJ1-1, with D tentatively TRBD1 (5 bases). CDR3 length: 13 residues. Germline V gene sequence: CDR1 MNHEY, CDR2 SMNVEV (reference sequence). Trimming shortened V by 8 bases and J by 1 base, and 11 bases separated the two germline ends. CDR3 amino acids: CASSGHQNTEAFF. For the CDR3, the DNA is TGTGCCAGCTCAGGACATCAGAACACTGAAGCTTTCTTT.

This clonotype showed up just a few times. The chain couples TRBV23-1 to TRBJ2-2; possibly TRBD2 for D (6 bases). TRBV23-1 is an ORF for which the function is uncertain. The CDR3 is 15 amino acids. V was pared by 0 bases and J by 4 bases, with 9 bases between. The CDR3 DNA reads TGCGCCAGCAGTCAATCGCGGGGTTTCACCGGGGAGCTGTTTTTT. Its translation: CASSQSRGFTGELFF.

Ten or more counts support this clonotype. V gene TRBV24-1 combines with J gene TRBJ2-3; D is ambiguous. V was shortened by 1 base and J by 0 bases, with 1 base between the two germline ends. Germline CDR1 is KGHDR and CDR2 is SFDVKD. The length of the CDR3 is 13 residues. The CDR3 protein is CATSDFSTDTQYF. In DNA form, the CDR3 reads TGTGCCACCAGTGATTTTAGCACAGATACGCAGTATTTT.

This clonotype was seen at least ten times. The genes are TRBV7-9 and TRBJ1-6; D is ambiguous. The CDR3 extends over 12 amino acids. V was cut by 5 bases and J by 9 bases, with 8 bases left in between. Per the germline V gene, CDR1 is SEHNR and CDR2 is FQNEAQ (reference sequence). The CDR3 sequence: CASSPPGSPLHF. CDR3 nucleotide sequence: TGTGCCAGCAGCCCCCCGGGTTCACCCCTCCACTTT.

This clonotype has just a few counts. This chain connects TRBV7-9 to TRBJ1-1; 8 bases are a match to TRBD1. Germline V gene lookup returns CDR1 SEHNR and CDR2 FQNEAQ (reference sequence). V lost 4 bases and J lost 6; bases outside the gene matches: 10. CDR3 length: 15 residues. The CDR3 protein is CASSSPTGVPPEAFF. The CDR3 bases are TGTGCCAGCAGCTCGCCGACAGGGGTCCCCCCTGAAGCTTTCTTT.

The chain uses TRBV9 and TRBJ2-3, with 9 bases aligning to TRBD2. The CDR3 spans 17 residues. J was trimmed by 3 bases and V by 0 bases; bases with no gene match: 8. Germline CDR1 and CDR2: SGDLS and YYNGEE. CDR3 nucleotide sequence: TGTGCCAGCAGCGTAGCTAAAGAGCGGGGGGAGACAGATACGCAGTATTTT. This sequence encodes CASSVAKERGETDTQYF.

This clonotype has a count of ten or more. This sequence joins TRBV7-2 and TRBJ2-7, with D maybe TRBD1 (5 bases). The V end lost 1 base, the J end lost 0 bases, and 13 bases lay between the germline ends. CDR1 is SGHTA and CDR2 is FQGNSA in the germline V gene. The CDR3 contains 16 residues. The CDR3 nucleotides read TGTGCCAGCAGCTTAGTAGGGGATTTTAGCTCCTACGAGCAGTACTTC. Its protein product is CASSLVGDFSSYEQYF. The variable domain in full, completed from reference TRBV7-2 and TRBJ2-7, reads GAGVSQSPSNKVTEKGKDVELRCDPISGHTALYWYRQSLGQGLEFLIYFQGNSAPDKSGLPSDRFSAERTGGSVSTLTIQRTQQEDSAVYLCASSLVGDFSSYEQYFGPGTRLTVT.

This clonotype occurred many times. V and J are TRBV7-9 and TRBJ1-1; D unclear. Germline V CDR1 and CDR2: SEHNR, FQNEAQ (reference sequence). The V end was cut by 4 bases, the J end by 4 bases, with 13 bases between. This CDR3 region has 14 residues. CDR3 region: CASSSSFSRTEAFF. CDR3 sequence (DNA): TGTGCCAGCAGCTCCTCCTTCTCGCGCACTGAAGCTTTCTTT.

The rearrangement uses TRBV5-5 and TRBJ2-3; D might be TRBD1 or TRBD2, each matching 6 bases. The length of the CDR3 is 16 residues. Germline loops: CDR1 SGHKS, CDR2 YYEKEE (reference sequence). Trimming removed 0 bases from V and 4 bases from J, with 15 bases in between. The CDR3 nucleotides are TGTGCCAGCAGCTTGGGGGCAGGGGAGGTGGCAGATACGCAGTATTTT. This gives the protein CASSLGAGEVADTQYF.

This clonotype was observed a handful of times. CDR3 in amino acids: CASSAPGAGEKTQYF. The CDR3, as DNA: TGTGCCAGCAGCGCTCCTGGGGCGGGGGAAAAGACCCAGTACTTC. V gene TRBV7-6 combines with J gene TRBJ2-5, with 7 nucleotides matching TRBD2. Germline V lookup: CDR1 SGHVS, CDR2 FNYEAQ. Trimming took 5 bases from V and 6 from J; bases not matched to a gene: 12. This CDR3 comprises 15 residues.

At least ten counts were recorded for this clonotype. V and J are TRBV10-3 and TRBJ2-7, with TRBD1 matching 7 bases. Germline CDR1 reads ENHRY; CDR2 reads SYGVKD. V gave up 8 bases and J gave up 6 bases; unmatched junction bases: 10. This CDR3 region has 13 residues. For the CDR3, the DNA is TGTGCCATCGGCAGTTGGGACAGCCCCGAGCAGTACTTC. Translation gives CAIGSWDSPEQYF.

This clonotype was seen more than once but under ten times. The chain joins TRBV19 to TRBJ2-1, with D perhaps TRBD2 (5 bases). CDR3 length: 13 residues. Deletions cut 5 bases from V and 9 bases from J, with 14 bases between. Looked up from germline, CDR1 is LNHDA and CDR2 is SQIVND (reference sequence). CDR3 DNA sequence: TGTGCCAGTAGTGCCGGATATCGGGGTGAGCAGTTCTTC. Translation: CASSAGYRGEQFF.

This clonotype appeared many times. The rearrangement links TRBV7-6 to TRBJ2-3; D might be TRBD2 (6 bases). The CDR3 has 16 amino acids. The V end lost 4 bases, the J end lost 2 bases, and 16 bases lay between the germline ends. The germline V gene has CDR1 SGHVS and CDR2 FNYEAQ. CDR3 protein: CASSSMAGGVTDTQYF. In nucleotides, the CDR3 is TGTGCCAGCAGCTCAATGGCGGGCGGGGTCACAGATACGCAGTATTTT.

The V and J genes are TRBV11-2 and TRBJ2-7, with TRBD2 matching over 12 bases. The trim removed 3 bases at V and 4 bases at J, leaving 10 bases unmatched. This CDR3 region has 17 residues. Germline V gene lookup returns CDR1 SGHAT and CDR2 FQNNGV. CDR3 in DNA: TGTGCCAGCAGCTTTGCCCCCACTAGCGGGGGGTTTTACGAGCAGTACTTC. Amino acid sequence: CASSFAPTSGGFYEQYF.

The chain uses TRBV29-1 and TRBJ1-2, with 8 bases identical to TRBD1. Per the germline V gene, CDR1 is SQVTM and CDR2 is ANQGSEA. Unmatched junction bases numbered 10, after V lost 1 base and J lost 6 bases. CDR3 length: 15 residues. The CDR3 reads CSVEGWTGTVDGYTF. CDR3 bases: TGCAGCGTTGAAGGGTGGACAGGGACGGTGGATGGCTACACCTTC.